The 27 T cell receptor beta chains below all came from one sample that was sequenced in a study of blood T cell repertoires in COVID-19 (dated by TCRdb to about 2020). Library preparation used the immunoSEQ multiplex PCR assay. Not all clones reach the TCRdb copy of this immuneACCESS table, which keeps in-frame sequences only. Checked studies attribute under half of the gap to unresolved V genes and leave the rest unexplained. Across this sample there are about 230,000 clones, with 65% to 85% seen only once. The ten largest make up 7.5% to 9% of the sample. Source material: peripheral blood. Every receptor here comes from a woman older than 75 with acute or convalescent COVID-19.

This sequence joins TRBV19 and TRBJ1-4, with 8 bases fitting TRBD1. The J segment lost 4 bases and the V segment lost 4 bases, leaving 5 bases of the junction unmatched. There are 15 residues in the CDR3. Germline CDR1 is LNHDA and CDR2 is SQIVND (reference sequence). In DNA form, the CDR3 reads TGTGCCAGTAGTACCCGGACAGGGAGTAATGAAAAACTGTTTTTT. It is translated as CASSTRTGSNEKLFF.

The genes are TRBV27 and TRBJ2-1; D may be TRBD1 (5 bases). From germline, CDR1 is MNHEY and CDR2 SMNVEV (reference sequence). The CDR3 is made up of 14 amino acids. Trimming took off 0 bases at V and 9 bases at J, with 12 bases between the two ends. The chain's CDR3 is CASSLSMQGSEQFF. The CDR3 DNA is TGTGCCAGCAGTTTATCGATGCAGGGCAGTGAGCAGTTCTTC.

The gene calls are TRBV20-1 and TRBJ2-3; 10 bases match TRBD2. After removal of 3 bases from V and 0 bases from J, the junction contained 3 bases not matched to a gene. The CDR3 is 15 amino acids. Per the germline V gene, CDR1 is DFQATT and CDR2 is SNEGSKA (reference sequence). The CDR3 here is CSASGLADSTDTQYF. CDR3 DNA: TGCAGTGCTAGTGGACTAGCGGACAGCACAGATACGCAGTATTTT.

The V and J genes are TRBV7-9 and TRBJ2-7; 9 bases agree with TRBD2. CDR3 length: 15 amino acids. Germline V gives CDR1 SEHNR, CDR2 FQNEAQ (reference sequence). V was pared by 2 bases and J by 0 bases, with 2 bases of the junction left unmatched. The CDR3 loop is CASSLLAGASYEQYF. In nucleotides, the CDR3 is TGTGCCAGCAGCTTATTAGCGGGAGCCTCCTACGAGCAGTACTTC.

V is TRBV3-1 (or the pseudogene TRBV3-2) and J is TRBJ2-7, with 11 nucleotides matching TRBD2. Germline CDR1 is LGHDT and CDR2 is YNNKEL (reference sequence). The CDR3 contains 17 residues. Losses at the gene ends were 2 bases for V and 4 bases for J; bases not matched to a gene: 10. The CDR3 nucleotides are TGTGCCAGCAGCCAACTCTTCACTAGCGGGAGAGTTTACGAGCAGTACTTC. It encodes CASSQLFTSGRVYEQYF.

V and J are TRBV5-5 and TRBJ1-1; 9 nucleotides align to TRBD1. The CDR3 covers 17 residues. V lost 4 bases to trimming and J lost 0 bases; unmatched junction nucleotides: 10. Germline CDR1 is SGHKS and CDR2 is YYEKEE (reference sequence). CDR3 DNA: TGTGCCAGCAGCCCGTATGACAGGGGGGGCATGAACACTGAAGCTTTCTTT. As protein: CASSPYDRGGMNTEAFF.

The V call is TRBV28, the J call TRBJ1-5; the match to TRBD1 covers 7 bases. The J segment lost 1 base and the V segment lost 7 bases, leaving 4 bases of the junction unmatched. Germline CDR1 reads MDHEN; CDR2 reads SYDVKM. The CDR3 loop spans 14 amino acids. The CDR3 sequence is CASNAGGSNQPQHF. DNA of the CDR3: TGTGCCAGCAATGCAGGGGGAAGCAATCAGCCCCAGCATTTT.

Only one count was recorded for this clone. The CDR3 spells CASSSGSNTEAFF. For the CDR3, the DNA is TGTGCCAGCAGCTCTGGCTCGAACACTGAAGCTTTCTTT. The chain has TRBV7-9 and TRBJ1-1, with D unclear. Germline V gene lookup returns CDR1 SEHNR and CDR2 FQNEAQ (reference sequence). The germline V and J ends were trimmed by 4 bases and 1 base, with 7 bases remaining between them. This CDR3 has 13 residues.

This clone occurred a few times. V gene TRBV3-1 (or the pseudogene TRBV3-2) combines with J gene TRBJ2-7; no firm D call. CDR3 length: 13 residues. V was clipped by 6 bases and J by 6 bases, with 15 bases between them. Looked up from germline, CDR1 is LGHDT and CDR2 is YNNKEL (reference sequence). The CDR3 sequence: CASSDTRWAEQYF. CDR3 nucleotide sequence: TGTGCCAGCAGTGACACCCGCTGGGCCGAGCAGTACTTC.

The chain has TRBV6-1 and TRBJ2-4; D unclear. Germline V gene data show CDR1 as MNHNS and CDR2 as SASEGT. V was pared by 2 bases and J by 2 bases, with 4 bases between. This CDR3 comprises 13 residues. CDR3 in amino acids: CASSEQTKNIQYF. The CDR3 bases are TGTGCCAGCAGTGAACAGACCAAAAACATTCAGTACTTC.

This clone was detected only once. DNA of the CDR3: TGTGCCAGCTCACCCTTGACAGGGGACACTGAAGCTTTCTTT. Translating it yields CASSPLTGDTEAFF. The J gene is TRBJ1-1, the V gene TRBV18; 8 bases agree with TRBD1. V lost 3 bases, J lost 3 bases, and 3 bases stayed unmatched. CDR3 size: 14 residues. Germline V lookup: CDR1 KGHSH, CDR2 LQKENI.

The chain couples TRBV19 to TRBJ1-2, with D perhaps matching TRBD1 (6 bases). With 3 bases removed from V and 8 bases from J, the gap between germline ends came to 22 bases. CDR3 length: 16 residues. The germline gives CDR1 LNHDA, CDR2 SQIVND (reference sequence). This chain's CDR3 is CASSIQSQGLGRGYTF. As DNA, the CDR3 is TGTGCCAGTAGTATCCAGAGTCAGGGGCTGGGGAGAGGCTACACCTTC.

V gene TRBV21-1 combines with J gene TRBJ1-1. TRBV21-1 is annotated as a pseudogene. The CDR3 spans 15 residues. The CDR3 spells CASSKTGTENTEAFF. The DNA for the CDR3 is TGTGCCAGCAGCAAAACCGGGACTGAGAACACTGAAGCTTTCTTT.

The chain links TRBV6-5 to TRBJ2-2; 12 bases are a match to TRBD2. This CDR3 contains 16 residues. J gave up 5 bases and V 3 bases, and 4 bases lay outside the gene matches. Germline assignment: CDR1 MNHEY and CDR2 SVGAGI. The CDR3 DNA is TGTGCCAGCAGTTATACTAGCGGGGGGAAGACCGGGGAGCTGTTTTTT. Translation gives CASSYTSGGKTGELFF.

V and J are TRBV7-2 and TRBJ1-4; 7 positions agree with TRBD1. The germline gives CDR1 SGHTA, CDR2 FQGNSA. This CDR3 contains 18 residues. After removal of 5 bases from V and 0 bases from J, the junction contained 12 bases not matched to a gene. CDR3 in amino acids: CASSPGQNMGATNEKLFF. The CDR3 region has the DNA TGTGCCAGCAGCCCGGGACAGAATATGGGTGCAACTAATGAAAAACTGTTTTTT. The variable domain in full, completed from reference TRBV7-2 and TRBJ1-4, reads GAGVSQSPSNKVTEKGKDVELRCDPISGHTALYWYRQSLGQGLEFLIYFQGNSAPDKSGLPSDRFSAERTGGSVSTLTIQRTQQEDSAVYLCASSPGQNMGATNEKLFFGSGTQLSVL.

This clone occurred once. The chain carries TRBV3-1 (or the pseudogene TRBV3-2) and TRBJ2-1; TRBD2 aligns across 7 bases. V lost 2 bases to trimming and J lost 10 bases; unmatched junction nucleotides: 11. This CDR3 comprises 15 residues. The germline V gene has CDR1 LGHDT and CDR2 YNNKEL (reference sequence). CDR3 region: CASSQNAGVQREQFF. The DNA of the CDR3 is TGTGCCAGCAGCCAAAATGCGGGAGTTCAGCGCGAGCAGTTCTTC.

V usage is TRBV7-6 and J usage is TRBJ1-1, with D hard to call. Between the trimmed V and J ends, which lost 0 bases and 3 bases, there was a span of 14 bases. The CDR3 is 16 amino acids. The germline V gene has CDR1 SGHVS and CDR2 FNYEAQ. The CDR3 DNA reads as TGTGCCAGCAGCTTAGCGCCCCCCGGTCGGGACACTGAAGCTTTCTTT. Encoded protein: CASSLAPPGRDTEAFF.

This rearrangement joins TRBV9 to TRBJ2-5; 13 bases map to TRBD2. From germline, CDR1 is SGDLS and CDR2 YYNGEE. V trimming: 2 bases; J trimming: 5 bases; junction bases outside the gene matches: 3. This CDR3 has 15 residues. The CDR3 nucleotides read TGTGCCAGCAGCGTGACTAGCGGGAGGCTGGAGACCCAGTACTTC. It translates to CASSVTSGRLETQYF.

As regards this clone: Possible read error: a much larger clone is one base away. The chain is built from TRBV7-9 and TRBJ1-1; D remains unclear. Germline V CDR1 and CDR2: SEHNR, FQNEAQ (reference sequence). V was shortened by 2 bases and J by 1 base, with 5 bases between the two germline ends. The CDR3 is made up of 13 amino acids. The CDR3 loop reads CASSLNGNTEAFF. The CDR3 coding sequence is TGTGCCAGCAGCTTAAACGGGAACACTGAAGCTTTCTTT.

The rearrangement joins TRBV19 to TRBJ2-2; 15 nucleotides agree with TRBD2. The length of the CDR3 is 19 residues. Per the germline V gene, CDR1 is LNHDA and CDR2 is SQIVND (reference sequence). With V trimmed by 6 bases and J by 5 bases, 13 bases remained unmatched. Written as DNA, the CDR3 is TGTGCCAGTAGGCGATCCGGACTAGCGGGAGGGTGGAGGACCGGGGAGCTGTTTTTT. Translation: CASRRSGLAGGWRTGELFF.

V is TRBV21-1 and J is TRBJ2-1; TRBD2, the table's D call, lacks a check against the DNA. TRBV21-1 is recorded as a pseudogene. The CDR3 runs 15 residues. CDR3 residues: CASSKATSGYNEQFF. The DNA of the CDR3 is TGTGCCAGCAGCAAAGCGACTAGCGGCTACAATGAGCAGTTCTTC.

This chain joins TRBV5-4 and TRBJ2-7, with TRBD1 as a possible D gene (6 bases). The CDR3 spans 18 residues. Germline V gene sequence: CDR1 SGHNT, CDR2 YYREEE (reference sequence). Trimming took 0 bases from V and 0 from J, leaving 19 bases between them. Here the CDR3 reads CASSLGSGVGAVSYEQYF. The CDR3 DNA sequence: TGTGCCAGCAGCTTGGGCTCCGGGGTGGGGGCCGTCTCCTACGAGCAGTACTTC. The complete variable domain, with remaining parts taken from reference TRBV5-4 and TRBJ2-7, reads ETGVTQSPTHLIKTRGQQVTLRCSSQSGHNTVSWYQQALGQGPQFIFQYYREEENGRGNFPPRFSGLQFPNYSSELNVNALELDDSALYLCASSLGSGVGAVSYEQYFGPGTRLTVT.

CDR3 in DNA: TGCGCCAGCAGCTTGTCCCGGGGGGATAGGGACTATGGCTACACCTTC. It translates to CASSLSRGDRDYGYTF. The chain carries TRBV5-1 and TRBJ1-2, with a tentative D call TRBD1 (5 bases). The CDR3 runs 16 residues. The V gene's germline CDR1 is SGHRS and CDR2 YFSETQ. Trimming removed 1 base at V and 3 bases at J, with 16 bases between.

This clone was observed a few times. The V and J genes are TRBV12-3 or TRBV12-4 and TRBJ1-1; 8 nucleotides match TRBD1. V lost 8 bases, J lost 8 bases, and 7 bases stayed unmatched. The CDR3 totals 12 residues. The CDR3 DNA is TGTGCCAGCGCGGCAGGGGGCGTAGAAGCTTTCTTT. Amino acid sequence: CASAAGGVEAFF.

The V gene is TRBV7-2, the J gene TRBJ2-1; TRBD2 agrees at 11 bases. Germline loops: CDR1 SGHTA, CDR2 FQGNSA. V shed 8 bases and J 6 bases; nucleotides not matched to a gene: 9. The CDR3 has 15 residues. In nucleotides, the CDR3 is TGTGCCAGCGCCCAGACTAGCGGGGATCTCAATGAGCAGTTCTTC. Protein sequence: CASAQTSGDLNEQFF.

Note on this clone: An end of the junction does not agree with germline; a read error may underlie this. Other DNA sequences in this sample translate to the same CDR3. The chain recombines TRBV19 with TRBJ1-5; D is unresolved. The germline gives CDR1 LNHDA, CDR2 SQIVND (reference sequence). This CDR3 has 16 amino acids. The CDR3 here is CASSIRHSPGNQPQHF. The CDR3 nucleotides are TGTGCCAGTAGTATTAGGCACAGTCCCGGCAATCAGCCCCAACATTTT.

The chain couples TRBV12-3 or TRBV12-4 to TRBJ1-2, with 8 bases identical to TRBD1. CDR3 length equals 13 residues. The trim removed 6 bases at V and 6 bases at J, leaving 6 bases unmatched. In DNA, the CDR3 is TGTGCCAGCAGCAGACAGGGGCGGAATGGCTACACCTTC. It is translated as CASSRQGRNGYTF.